Listed below are T cell receptor beta chains from one sample, sequenced in a study of cytomegalovirus exposure and HLA in healthy donors. Profiled with immunoSEQ multiplex PCR; TCRdb holds only in-frame clones, not every one. The sample contains 150,000 to 200,000 clones, approximately 71% of which appear only once. The specimen was PBMCs. The source of these receptors is a woman aged 40 to 55 in good health and CMV-seropositive. CDR3s include the opening cysteine and the closing phenylalanine or tryptophan. A D gene is named only where the DNA matches it firmly. Only part of the rows carry a size: once, few, many, or a class if the clone is expanded.

J: TRBJ1-5
V: TRBV19
size: .
D: TRBD1
DNA: TGTGCCAGTAGTATTTTGAGGACAGGGGGTCAGCCCCAGCATTTT
CDR3: CASSILRTGGQPQHF

J: TRBJ2-7
V: TRBV19
size: .
D: TRBD1
DNA: TGTGCCAGTAGTAAAGGGACAGCCTACGAGCAGTACTTC
CDR3: CASSKGTAYEQYF

J: TRBJ1-4
V: TRBV2
size: once
D: TRBD1
DNA: TGTGCCAGCAGGGAACAGGGGATTTTAAATGAAAAACTGTTTTTT
CDR3: CASREQGILNEKLFF

J: TRBJ2-3
V: TRBV7-6
size: .
D: .
DNA: TGTGCCAGCAGCTTCATGAATGCACTATCAGATACGCAGTATTTT
CDR3: CASSFMNALSDTQYF

J: TRBJ2-1
V: TRBV11-2
size: .
D: TRBD2
DNA: TGTGCCAGCAGCTTAGGGACTAGCGGCCGAGAGCAGTTCTTC
CDR3: CASSLGTSGREQFF

J: TRBJ2-7
V: TRBV5-1
size: few
D: TRBD1
DNA: TGCGCCAGCAGAAAGGACAGGACCTACGAGCAGTACTTC
CDR3: CASRKDRTYEQYF

J: TRBJ2-5
V: TRBV30
size: .
D: TRBD1
DNA: TGTGCCTGGAGTCATCCTTTTGGGACAGGGAATGGAGAGACCCAGTACTTC
CDR3: CAWSHPFGTGNGETQYF

J: TRBJ2-7
V: TRBV6-5
size: .
D: .
DNA: TGTGCCAGCAGGCGCGGGACTCCAACCTACGAGCAGTACTTC
CDR3: CASRRGTPTYEQYF

J: TRBJ2-5
V: TRBV11-2
size: .
D: .
DNA: TGTGCCACCACGACAAACCAAGAGACCCAGTACTTC
CDR3: CATTTNQETQYF

J: TRBJ2-7
V: TRBV10-1
size: .
D: TRBD1
DNA: TGCGCCAGCAGTGACCCCTCGGGACAGATCTACGAGCAGTACTTC
CDR3: CASSDPSGQIYEQYF

J: TRBJ2-7
V: TRBV4-3
size: .
D: TRBD2
DNA: TGCGCCAGCAGCCAAAGCCCGGGACTACCAACCTACGAGCAGTACTTC
CDR3: CASSQSPGLPTYEQYF

J: TRBJ2-3
V: TRBV2
size: .
D: TRBD2
DNA: TGTGCCAGCAGTGAAATGCGGGAGGCCACAGATACGCAGTATTTT
CDR3: CASSEMREATDTQYF

J: TRBJ2-7
V: TRBV4-1
size: .
D: TRBD2
DNA: TGCGCCAGCAGCCGGGCGGGGGGCTCCTACGAGCAGTACTTC
CDR3: CASSRAGGSYEQYF

J: TRBJ2-3
V: TRBV28
size: few
D: TRBD1
DNA: TGTGCCAGCAGCCTAGGGGGGACAGGGGGCGCAGATACGCAGTATTTT
CDR3: CASSLGGTGGADTQYF

J: TRBJ1-1
V: TRBV30
size: few
D: .
DNA: TGTGCCTGGATTAAGAAAGGCGGGGGCAACACTGAAGCTTTCTTT
CDR3: CAWIKKGGGNTEAFF

J: TRBJ2-4
V: TRBV6-5
size: .
D: TRBD2
DNA: TGTGCCAGCAAAGTGGGAGGGCCTGCCAAAAACATTCAGTACTTC
CDR3: CASKVGGPAKNIQYF

J: TRBJ1-5
V: TRBV29-1
size: few
D: .
DNA: TGCAGCGTTGTTAGCGGGGGTCAGCCCCAGCATTTT
CDR3: CSVVSGGQPQHF

J: TRBJ2-7
V: TRBV5-4
size: .
D: TRBD1
DNA: TGTGCCAGCAGACAGGGACAGGGCCACGAGCAGTACTTC
CDR3: CASRQGQGHEQYF

J: TRBJ1-1
V: TRBV4-1
size: .
D: .
DNA: TGCGCCAGCAGCCAAGTCGGAACAGGCAACACTGAAGCTTTCTTT
CDR3: CASSQVGTGNTEAFF

J: TRBJ1-2
V: TRBV11-3
size: .
D: .
DNA: TGTGCCAGCAGCCCGTTAGGGAGTAACTATGGCTACACCTTC
CDR3: CASSPLGSNYGYTF

J: TRBJ1-1
V: TRBV7-2
size: .
D: .
DNA: TGTGCCAGCAGCTTGACTGAAAACACTGAAGCTTTCTTT
CDR3: CASSLTENTEAFF

J: TRBJ2-7
V: TRBV7-3
size: .
D: TRBD1
DNA: TGTGCCAGCAGCTTAAGCCCCGGGACAGGGTCCCACGAGCAGTACTTC
CDR3: CASSLSPGTGSHEQYF

J: TRBJ1-2
V: TRBV6-6
size: .
D: .
DNA: TGTGCCAGCATCGAGGCCGGGACAAACTATGGCTACACCTTC
CDR3: CASIEAGTNYGYTF

J: TRBJ1-4
V: TRBV30
size: .
D: .
DNA: TGTGCCTACCGAGGGTTTGGGGAAAAACTGTTTTTT
CDR3: CAYRGFGEKLFF

J: TRBJ1-1
V: TRBV2
size: .
D: TRBD1
DNA: TGTGCCAGCGTCAGGGGGTCGAACACTGAAGCTTTCTTT
CDR3: CASVRGSNTEAFF

J: TRBJ2-7
V: TRBV19
size: .
D: TRBD2
DNA: TGTGCCACTGAACCCGGGACTAGCGGGGGTGGCGAGCAGTACTTC
CDR3: CATEPGTSGGGEQYF

J: TRBJ2-2
V: TRBV11-2
size: .
D: .
DNA: TGTGCCAGCAGCTTTTACAGGGTGAACACCGGGGAGCTGTTTTTT
CDR3: CASSFYRVNTGELFF

J: TRBJ1-2
V: TRBV2
size: .
D: TRBD1
DNA: TGTGCCAGCAGAGAGTACAGGGGGCGGCCTGGTGGCTACACCTTC
CDR3: CASREYRGRPGGYTF

J: TRBJ2-3
V: TRBV27
size: .
D: TRBD1
DNA: TGTGCCAGCAGTTTTTCCGGGACAGGATTCACAGATACGCAGTATTTT
CDR3: CASSFSGTGFTDTQYF

J: TRBJ2-2
V: TRBV19
size: .
D: TRBD2
DNA: TGTGCCAGTAGTATAGAGGGACTAGCGGACGGGGAGCTGTTTTTT
CDR3: CASSIEGLADGELFF

J: TRBJ1-4
V: TRBV4-1
size: .
D: .
DNA: TGCGCCAGCAGCCTAAAGGGGATTGCAACTAATGAAAAACTGTTTTTT
CDR3: CASSLKGIATNEKLFF

J: TRBJ1-1
V: TRBV5-4
size: few
D: TRBD1
DNA: TGTGCCAGCAGCCGTCCCGGGACAGGTCAGAACACTGAAGCTTTCTTT
CDR3: CASSRPGTGQNTEAFF

J: TRBJ2-5
V: TRBV18
size: .
D: .
DNA: TGTGCCAGCTCACCTCAGCGGCGGTCCCCAGAGACCCAGTACTTC
CDR3: CASSPQRRSPETQYF

J: TRBJ2-7
V: TRBV7-2
size: .
D: TRBD2
DNA: TGTGCCAGCAGCTTGGGACTAGCGGTCTACGAGCAGTACTTC
CDR3: CASSLGLAVYEQYF

J: TRBJ1-2
V: TRBV19
size: .
D: .
DNA: TGTGCCAGTGATGCAGGCCCAGCTAACTATGGCTACACCTTC
CDR3: CASDAGPANYGYTF

J: TRBJ1-1
V: TRBV7-9
size: once
D: .
DNA: TGTGCCAGCAGCTTTACTGCTAACACTGAAGCTTTCTTT
CDR3: CASSFTANTEAFF

J: TRBJ2-1
V: TRBV30
size: few
D: .
DNA: TGTGCCTGGAGTGTACGCGGAGGGAATGAGCAGTTCTTC
CDR3: CAWSVRGGNEQFF

J: TRBJ2-5
V: TRBV28
size: few
D: .
DNA: TGTGCCAGCAGTCCCAACCCCCCGGGGACCCAGTACTTC
CDR3: CASSPNPPGTQYF

J: TRBJ1-1
V: TRBV19
size: .
D: .
DNA: TGTGCCAGTAGTAGGGAAGAGGGGGTAGGAACTGAAGCTTTCTTT
CDR3: CASSREEGVGTEAFF

J: TRBJ2-5
V: TRBV7-9
size: .
D: TRBD1
DNA: TGTGCCAGCAGCTTAGGAACGGGACAGGGATCCCAAGAGACCCAGTACTTC
CDR3: CASSLGTGQGSQETQYF

J: TRBJ2-7
V: TRBV6-5
size: .
D: TRBD1
DNA: TGTGCCACCAGAGGGCTCGGGACAGCAACCTACGAGCAGTACTTC
CDR3: CATRGLGTATYEQYF

J: TRBJ2-1
V: TRBV5-1
size: .
D: TRBD2
DNA: TGCGCCAGCAGCTTAGGCCTAGCGGTAGCCCGACCTACGAATGAGCAGTTCTTC
CDR3: CASSLGLAVARPTNEQFF

J: TRBJ2-1
V: TRBV12-5
size: .
D: .
DNA: TGTGCTAGTGGTTTGGCACCCCCAGGGGCGCCCGAGCAGTTCTTC
CDR3: CASGLAPPGAPEQFF

J: TRBJ2-5
V: TRBV7-2
size: few
D: TRBD1
DNA: TGTGCCAGCAGTCGACACCCGGACAGGGGAGAGACCCAGTACTTC
CDR3: CASSRHPDRGETQYF

J: TRBJ2-3
V: TRBV19
size: .
D: .
DNA: TGTGCCAGTAGTCCTTTGGGGACACGTAGCACAGATACGCAGTATTTT
CDR3: CASSPLGTRSTDTQYF

J: TRBJ2-1
V: TRBV5-1
size: .
D: TRBD2
DNA: TGCGCCAGCAGCTTGGAGGCGGGAGCGGGTAATGAGCAGTTCTTC
CDR3: CASSLEAGAGNEQFF

J: TRBJ2-1
V: TRBV7-2
size: once
D: .
DNA: TGTGCCAGCAGCTTCATACTAGTTTGGAATGAGCAGTTCTTC
CDR3: CASSFILVWNEQFF

J: TRBJ2-5
V: TRBV19
size: .
D: TRBD2
DNA: TGTGCCAGTAGCACTACTAGCGCGGAGACCCAGTACTTC
CDR3: CASSTTSAETQYF

J: TRBJ1-1
V: TRBV29-1
size: .
D: TRBD1
DNA: TGCAGCGTCGAGGACAGGGGTGAAGCTTTCTTT
CDR3: CSVEDRGEAFF